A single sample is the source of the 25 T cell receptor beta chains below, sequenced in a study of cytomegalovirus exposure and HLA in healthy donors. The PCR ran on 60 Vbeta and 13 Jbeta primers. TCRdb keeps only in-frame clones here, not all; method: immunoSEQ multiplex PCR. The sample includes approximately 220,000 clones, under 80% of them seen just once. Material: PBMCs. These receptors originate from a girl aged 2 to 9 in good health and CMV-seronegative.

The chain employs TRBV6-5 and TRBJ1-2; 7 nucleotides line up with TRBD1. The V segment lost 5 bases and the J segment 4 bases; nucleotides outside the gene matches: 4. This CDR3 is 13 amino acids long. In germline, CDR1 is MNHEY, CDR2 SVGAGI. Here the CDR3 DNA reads TGTGCCAGCAGTAGAGACAGGGTCTATGGCTACACCTTC. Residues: CASSRDRVYGYTF.

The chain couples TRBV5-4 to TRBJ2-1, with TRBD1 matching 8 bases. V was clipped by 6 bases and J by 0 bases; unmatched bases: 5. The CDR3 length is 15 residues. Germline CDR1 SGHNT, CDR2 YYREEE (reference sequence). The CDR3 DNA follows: TGTGCCAGCACAGGACAGGGCAGCTCCTACAATGAGCAGTTCTTC. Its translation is CASTGQGSSYNEQFF.

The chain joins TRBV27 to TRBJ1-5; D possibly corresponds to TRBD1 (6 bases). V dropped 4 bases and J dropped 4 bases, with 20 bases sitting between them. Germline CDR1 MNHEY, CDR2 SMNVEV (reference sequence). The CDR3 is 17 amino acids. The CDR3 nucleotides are TGTGCCAGCAGTTCATATAACATACAGGGAGAGAATCAGCCCCAGCATTTT. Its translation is CASSSYNIQGENQPQHF.

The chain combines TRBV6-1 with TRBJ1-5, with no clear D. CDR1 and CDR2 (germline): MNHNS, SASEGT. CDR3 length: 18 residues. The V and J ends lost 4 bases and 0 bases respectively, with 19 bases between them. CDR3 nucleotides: TGTGCCAGCAGTGCCGTATTTTTCGCGGGCGTTAGCAATCAGCCCCAGCATTTT. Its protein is CASSAVFFAGVSNQPQHF.

The CDR3 sequence is CASSLYRDRSTEAFF. CDR3 nucleotide sequence: TGCGCCAGCAGCTTGTATCGGGACAGATCAACTGAAGCTTTCTTT. The genes are TRBV5-1 and TRBJ1-1, with TRBD1 matching over 7 bases. V shed 1 base and J 5 bases; nucleotides not matched to a gene: 8. The CDR3 runs to 15 residues. Germline V gives CDR1 SGHRS, CDR2 YFSETQ.

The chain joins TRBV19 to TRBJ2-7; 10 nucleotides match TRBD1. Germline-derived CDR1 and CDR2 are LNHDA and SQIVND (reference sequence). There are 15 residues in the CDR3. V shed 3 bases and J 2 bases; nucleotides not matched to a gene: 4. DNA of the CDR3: TGTGCCAGTAGTATTACGGGACAGGGGACCTACGAGCAGTACTTC. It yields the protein CASSITGQGTYEQYF.

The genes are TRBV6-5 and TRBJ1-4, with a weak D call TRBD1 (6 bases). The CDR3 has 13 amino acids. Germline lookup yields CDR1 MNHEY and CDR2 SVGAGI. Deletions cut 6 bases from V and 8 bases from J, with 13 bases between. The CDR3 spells CASSPNGQEKLFF. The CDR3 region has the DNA TGTGCCAGCAGCCCCAACGGACAGGAAAAACTGTTTTTT.

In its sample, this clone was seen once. This chain's CDR3 is CASSITGTSTDTQYF. The CDR3 DNA reads TGTGCCAGCAGCATAACTGGGACTAGTACAGATACGCAGTATTTT. The chain links TRBV9 to TRBJ2-3; 8 nucleotides match TRBD2. Germline V gene data show CDR1 as SGDLS and CDR2 as YYNGEE. The CDR3 is 15 amino acids. The V and J ends lost 4 bases and 3 bases, in that order; junction bases with no gene match: 7.

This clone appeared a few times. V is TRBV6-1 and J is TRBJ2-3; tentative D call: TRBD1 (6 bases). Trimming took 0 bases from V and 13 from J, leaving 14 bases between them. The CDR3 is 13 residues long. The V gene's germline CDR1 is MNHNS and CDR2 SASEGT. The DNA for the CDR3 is TGTGCCAGCAGTGAAGCCAGGGGAAGTGTGAAGTATTTT. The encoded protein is CASSEARGSVKYF.

Here the CDR3 reads CASTRTPPGPEETQYF. CDR3 bases: TGTGCCAGCACTCGAACCCCGCCTGGGCCGGAAGAGACCCAGTACTTC. This rearrangement joins TRBV25-1 to TRBJ2-5, with unresolved D. This CDR3 has 16 residues. V shed 7 bases and J shed 3 bases, with 21 bases lying between them. Germline lookup yields CDR1 MGHDK and CDR2 SYGVNS.

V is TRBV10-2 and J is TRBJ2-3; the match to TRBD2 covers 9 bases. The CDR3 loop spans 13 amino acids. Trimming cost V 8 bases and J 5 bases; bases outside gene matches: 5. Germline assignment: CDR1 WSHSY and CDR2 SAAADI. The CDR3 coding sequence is TGCGCCAGCTTAGCGGGAGTGGTAGATACGCAGTATTTT. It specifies CASLAGVVDTQYF.

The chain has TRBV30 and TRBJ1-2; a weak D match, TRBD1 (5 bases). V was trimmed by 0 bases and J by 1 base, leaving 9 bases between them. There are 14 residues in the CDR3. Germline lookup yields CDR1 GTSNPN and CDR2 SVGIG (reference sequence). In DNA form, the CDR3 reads TGTGCCTGGAGTGTAGGACACGTTAACTATGGCTACACCTTC. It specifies CAWSVGHVNYGYTF.

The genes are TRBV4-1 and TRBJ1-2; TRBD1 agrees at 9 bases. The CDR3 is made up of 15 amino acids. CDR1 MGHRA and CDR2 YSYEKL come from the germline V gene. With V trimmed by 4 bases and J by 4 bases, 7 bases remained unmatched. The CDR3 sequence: CASSLRTGDTYGYTF. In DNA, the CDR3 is TGCGCCAGCAGCCTAAGGACAGGGGATACCTATGGCTACACCTTC.

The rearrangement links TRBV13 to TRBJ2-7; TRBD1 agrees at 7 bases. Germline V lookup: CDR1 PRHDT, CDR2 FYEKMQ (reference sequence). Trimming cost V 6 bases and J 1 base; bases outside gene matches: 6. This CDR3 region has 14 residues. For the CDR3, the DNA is TGTGCCAGCAGGAGGGGGCTTAGTTCCTACGAGCAGTACTTC. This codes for CASRRGLSSYEQYF.

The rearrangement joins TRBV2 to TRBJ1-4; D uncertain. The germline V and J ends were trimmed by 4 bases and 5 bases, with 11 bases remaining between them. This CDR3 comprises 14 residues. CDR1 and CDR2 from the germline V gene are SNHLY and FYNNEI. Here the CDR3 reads CASSGLSGNEKLFF. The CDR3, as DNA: TGTGCCAGCAGTGGTTTAAGCGGGAATGAAAAACTGTTTTTT.

In nucleotides, the CDR3 is TGTGCCAGCACTGGGACAGGGGGAGTTGGTGGCTACACCTTC. It yields the protein CASTGTGGVGGYTF. The chain couples TRBV14 to TRBJ1-2, with 11 bases fitting TRBD1. With 7 bases clipped from V and 7 bases from J, the junction kept 8 bases outside the gene matches. CDR1 is SGHDN, CDR2 FVKESK, per germline. CDR3 length: 14 residues. Full variable domain (missing parts from reference TRBV14 and TRBJ1-2): EAGVTQFPSHSVIEKGQTVTLRCDPISGHDNLYWYRRVMGKEIKFLLHFVKESKQDESGMPNNRFLAERTGGTYSTLKVQPAELEDSGVYFCASTGTGGVGGYTFGSGTRLTVV.

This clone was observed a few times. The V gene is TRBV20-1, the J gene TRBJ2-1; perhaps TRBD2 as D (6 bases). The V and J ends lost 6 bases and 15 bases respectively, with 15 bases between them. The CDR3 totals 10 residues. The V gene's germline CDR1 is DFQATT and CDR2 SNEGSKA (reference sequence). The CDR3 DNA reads TGCAGTGCCACCGGGACTCGGGGGTTCTTC. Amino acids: CSATGTRGFF.

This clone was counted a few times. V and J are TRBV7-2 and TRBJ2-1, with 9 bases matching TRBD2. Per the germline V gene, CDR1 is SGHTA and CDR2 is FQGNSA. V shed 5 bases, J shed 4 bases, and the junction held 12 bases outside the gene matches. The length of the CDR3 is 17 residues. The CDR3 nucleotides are TGTGCCAGCAGCCCGGAGACTAGCGGCCTACTGTACAATGAGCAGTTCTTC. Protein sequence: CASSPETSGLLYNEQFF.

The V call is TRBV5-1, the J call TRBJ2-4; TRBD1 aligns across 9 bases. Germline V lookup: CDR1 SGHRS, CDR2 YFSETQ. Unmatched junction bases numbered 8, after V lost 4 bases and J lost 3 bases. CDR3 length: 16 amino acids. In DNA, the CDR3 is TGCGCCAGCAGCCACGGGACAGGGATCGGCAAAAACATTCAGTACTTC. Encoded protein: CASSHGTGIGKNIQYF.

The CDR3 protein is CSVEGGTGVLREQYF. The CDR3 DNA reads TGCAGCGTTGAGGGGGGGACCGGAGTTTTGAGGGAGCAGTACTTC. This chain uses TRBV29-1 with TRBJ2-7; 7 bases agree with TRBD2. CDR1 SQVTM and CDR2 ANQGSEA come from the germline V gene. The CDR3 covers 15 residues. V shed 3 bases and J 7 bases; nucleotides not matched to a gene: 15.

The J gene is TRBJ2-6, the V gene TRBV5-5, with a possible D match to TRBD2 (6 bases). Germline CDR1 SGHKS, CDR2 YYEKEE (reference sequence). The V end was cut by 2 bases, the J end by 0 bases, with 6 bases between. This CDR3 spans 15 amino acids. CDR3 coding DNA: TGTGCCAGCAGCTTTAGCGGCTCTGGGGCCAACGTCCTGACTTTC. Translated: CASSFSGSGANVLTF.

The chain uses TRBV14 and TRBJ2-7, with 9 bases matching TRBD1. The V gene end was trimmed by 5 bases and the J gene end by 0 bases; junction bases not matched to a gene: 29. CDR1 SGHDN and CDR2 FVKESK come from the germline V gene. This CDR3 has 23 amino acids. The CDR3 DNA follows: TGTGCCAGCAGCACAATCCGGGACAGGGAGAACTTGGTAAAGGGAGGATTCTCCTACGAGCAGTACTTC. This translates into CASSTIRDRENLVKGGFSYEQYF. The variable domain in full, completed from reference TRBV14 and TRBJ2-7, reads EAGVTQFPSHSVIEKGQTVTLRCDPISGHDNLYWYRRVMGKEIKFLLHFVKESKQDESGMPNNRFLAERTGGTYSTLKVQPAELEDSGVYFCASSTIRDRENLVKGGFSYEQYFGPGTRLTVT.

CDR3 loop: CSALTSYEQYF. CDR3 DNA sequence: TGCAGTGCTTTGACTAGCTACGAGCAGTACTTC. V and J are TRBV20-1 and TRBJ2-7; D is possibly TRBD2 (6 bases). V was clipped by 5 bases and J by 3 bases, with 8 bases between them. Per the germline V gene, CDR1 is DFQATT and CDR2 is SNEGSKA (reference sequence). This CDR3 has 11 residues.

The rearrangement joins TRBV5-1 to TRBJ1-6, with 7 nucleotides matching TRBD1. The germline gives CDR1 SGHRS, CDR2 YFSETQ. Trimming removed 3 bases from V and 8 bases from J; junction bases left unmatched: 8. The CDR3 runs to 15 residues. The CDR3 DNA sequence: TGCGCCAGCAGCTCGAGGGGGCAGGGGGATTCACCCCTCCACTTT. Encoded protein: CASSSRGQGDSPLHF.

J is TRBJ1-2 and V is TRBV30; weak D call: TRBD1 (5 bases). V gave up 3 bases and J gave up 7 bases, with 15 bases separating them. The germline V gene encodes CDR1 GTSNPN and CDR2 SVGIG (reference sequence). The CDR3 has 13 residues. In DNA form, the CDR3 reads TGTGCCTGGAGCGAGCGGAGGGGAGCTGGCTACACCTTC. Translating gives CAWSERRGAGYTF.